These 11 T cell receptor beta chains originate from one sample sequenced in a study of graft-versus-host responses after intestinal transplantation. Clones were sequenced by immunoSEQ multiplex PCR, and TCRdb holds only the in-frame ones, with some missing. This table holds about 98,000 clones, more than 70% found once. Sequenced here: PBMCs, sampled 255 days after intestinal transplant. These receptor sequences come from a human patient who received an intestinal transplant, so some T cells may come from the graft donor.

The chain couples TRBV5-1 to TRBJ2-2, with 10 bases matching TRBD1. This CDR3 is built from 16 residues. The trim removed 4 bases at V and 5 bases at J, leaving 8 bases unmatched. CDR1 is SGHRS, CDR2 YFSETQ, per germline. Here the CDR3 DNA reads TGCGCCAGCAGCCCCGGGGACAGGGGACGAACCGGGGAGCTGTTTTTT. This gives the protein CASSPGDRGRTGELFF.

The chain couples TRBV5-5 to TRBJ2-3; D might be TRBD1 (5 bases). The germline CDR1 and CDR2 sequences are SGHKS and YYEKEE (reference sequence). Trimming left V 1 base short and J 5 bases short, with 8 bases between. CDR3 length: 13 amino acids. In DNA, the CDR3 is TGTGCCAGCAGCTTGCCAGGGAAAGATACGCAGTATTTT. It is translated as CASSLPGKDTQYF.

The genes are TRBV6-1 and TRBJ2-7; 7 positions match TRBD2. Germline V lookup: CDR1 MNHNS, CDR2 SASEGT. The CDR3 consists of 16 residues. After removal of 4 bases from V and 1 base from J, the junction contained 10 bases not matched to a gene. The CDR3 nucleotides are TGTGCCAGCAGTGGGGGGGTCGGGACTACTTCCTACGAGCAGTACTTC. Translation: CASSGGVGTTSYEQYF.

The J gene is TRBJ2-5, the V gene TRBV6-1, with TRBD2 as a possible D gene (7 bases). Germline CDR1 and CDR2: MNHNS and SASEGT. The CDR3 has 14 residues. V lost 7 bases, J lost 2 bases, and 14 bases lay in between. The CDR3 DNA reads as TGTGCCAGCACTCCAGGGGAGGGACAAGAGACCCAGTACTTC. Protein: CASTPGEGQETQYF.

The chain is built from TRBV27 and TRBJ1-5; unclear D gene. This CDR3 region has 14 residues. Germline CDR1 is MNHEY and CDR2 is SMNVEV (reference sequence). V shed 6 bases and J shed 2 bases, with 11 bases lying between them. CDR3 nucleotide sequence: TGTGCCAGCAGGGACGGATGGGGCAATCAGCCCCAGCATTTT. Translating it yields CASRDGWGNQPQHF.

This chain links TRBV2 with TRBJ2-2; D is unresolved. The V end was cut by 4 bases, the J end by 9 bases, with 15 bases between. Germline-derived CDR1 and CDR2 are SNHLY and FYNNEI. CDR3 length equals 14 residues. CDR3 DNA: TGTGCCAGCAGTGTAGGAGACCATCTAAGGGAGCTGTTTTTT. Amino acid sequence: CASSVGDHLRELFF. Variable domain in full (rest from reference TRBV2 and TRBJ2-2): EPEVTQTPSHQVTQMGQEVILRCVPISNHLYFYWYRQILGQKVEFLVSFYNNEISEKSEIFDDQFSVERPDGSNFTLKIRSTKLEDSAMYFCASSVGDHLRELFFGEGSRLTVL.

The genes are TRBV28 and TRBJ2-1, with 9 bases lining up with TRBD2. Germline lookup yields CDR1 MDHEN and CDR2 SYDVKM. J gave up 8 bases and V 5 bases, and 7 bases lay outside the gene matches. The CDR3 runs to 14 residues. The CDR3, as DNA: TGTGCCAGCAGTCCCGGGACTAGCATCGATGAGCAGTTCTTC. Encoded protein: CASSPGTSIDEQFF.

The V gene is TRBV10-2, the J gene TRBJ1-5; D remains ambiguous. The CDR3 is 14 amino acids. CDR1 WSHSY and CDR2 SAAADI come from the germline V gene. Trimming shortened V by 1 base and J by 0 bases, and 4 bases separated the two germline ends. The CDR3 loop reads CASSELYSNQPQHF. In DNA form, the CDR3 reads TGCGCCAGCAGTGAGTTGTATAGCAATCAGCCCCAGCATTTT.

The rearrangement joins TRBV11-1 to TRBJ1-1; D is ambiguous. The V gene's germline CDR1 is SGHAT and CDR2 FQDESV (reference sequence). Trimming pared 3 bases from V and 0 bases from J, leaving 5 bases between. The CDR3 loop spans 13 amino acids. The CDR3 loop is CASSLTLNTEAFF. CDR3 sequence (DNA): TGTGCCAGCAGCTTGACATTGAACACTGAAGCTTTCTTT.

V usage is TRBV4-1 and J usage is TRBJ2-3; TRBD1 matches at 10 bases. Germline V CDR1 and CDR2: MGHRA, YSYEKL. The trim removed 0 bases at V and 4 bases at J, leaving 4 bases unmatched. The CDR3 length is 16 residues. In nucleotides, the CDR3 is TGCGCCAGCAGCCAAGATGGGACAGGGGTAGCAGATACGCAGTATTTT. Translating gives CASSQDGTGVADTQYF.

Here the CDR3 reads CASSEITNTEAFF. In DNA, the CDR3 is TGTGCCAGCAGTGAAATTACGAACACTGAAGCTTTCTTT. The V and J genes are TRBV6-1 and TRBJ1-1; D gene uncertain. The CDR3 extends over 13 amino acids. The V end lost 2 bases, the J end lost 1 base, and 5 bases lay between the germline ends. Germline-derived CDR1 and CDR2 are MNHNS and SASEGT.